The 27 T cell receptor beta chains reported below all come from one sample, sequenced in a study of tissue T cells after allogeneic stem cell transplantation. This table comes from immunoSEQ multiplex PCR, and its TCRdb copy is limited to in-frame clones, with some not included. Found here are about 9,500 clones, 40% to 55% of them singletons; the top ten hold 6% to 8.5%. The sample's time point: mouse harvest day 7 after allogeneic transplant. Each mouse received 10^7 T-cell-depleted marrow cells plus 10^6 splenic CD5+ T cells by tail vein. Material for sequencing was gut tissue. The source is a female BALB/c mouse given C57BL/6 T cells with graft-versus-host disease after an allogeneic hematopoietic cell transplant.

This clone was found a few times. The gene names given are mouse names. The read terminates 1 residue before the CDR3 end, so the remaining end is supplied by the germline J gene. The rearrangement links TRBV2 to TRBJ2-4, with D possibly TRBD1 on 5 matching bases. Germline V gene sequence: CDR1 LGHNA, CDR2 YSYQKL. There are 16 residues in the CDR3. V was cut by 1 base and J by 0 bases, with 11 bases left in between. The CDR3 sequence: CASSQAAGLSQNTLYF. The CDR3 DNA, read in part, is TGTGCCAGCAGCCAAGCGGCAGGGCTCAGTCAAAACACCTTGTAC. Looking up the rest from reference TRBV2 and TRBJ2-4 gives the full variable domain: DPKIIQKPKYLVAVTGSEKILICEQYLGHNAMYWYRQSAKKPLEFMFSYSYQKLMDNQTASSRFQPQSSKKNHLDLQITALKPDDSATYFCASSQAAGLSQNTLYFGAGTRLSVL.

In the case of this clone: The genes are named according to mouse. The part of the CDR3 DNA that was read is TGTGCCAGCTCCTTCGACTGGGGGGGCTATGAACAGTAC. Its protein product is CASSFDWGGYEQY. The full CDR3 protein reads CASSFDWGGYEQYF. The chain employs TRBV12-2 and TRBJ2-7; 11 positions match TRBD2. Read data end 1 residue before the CDR3 end; the end is taken from the germline J gene. Germline V gene lookup returns CDR1 SGHLS and CDR2 HYDKME. The CDR3 consists of 14 residues. V dropped 4 bases and J dropped 3; count of bases not matched to a gene: 4.

The table lists this clone with a few counts. The genes and germline here are from mouse. Read coverage stops 1 residue before the CDR3 terminus; the germline J gene supplies the remainder. This chain uses TRBV26 with TRBJ2-1; the match to TRBD2 covers 8 bases. CDR1 KGHPV and CDR2 FQNQEV come from the germline V gene (reference sequence). This CDR3 spans 13 amino acids. J gave up 7 bases and V 4 bases, and 3 bases lay outside the gene matches. The CDR3 protein is CASSPGGRAEQFF. Incomplete CDR3 DNA: TGTGCCAGCAGTCCGGGGGGGCGGGCTGAGCAGTTC. The complete variable domain, with remaining parts taken from reference TRBV26 and TRBJ2-1, reads NSKVIQTPRYLVKGQGQKAKMRCIPEKGHPVVFWYQQNKNNEFKFLINFQNQEVLQQIDMTEKRFSAECPSNSPCSLEIQSSEAGDSALYLCASSPGGRAEQFFGPGTRLTVL.

This clone was seen a few times. Gene labels here are mouse ones. The observed sequence ends 1 residue before the CDR3 terminus, with the missing tail filled in from the germline J gene. J is TRBJ2-1 and V is TRBV26, with D hard to call. The V end lost 0 bases, the J end lost 0 bases, and 6 bases lay between the germline ends. The CDR3 is 15 amino acids. Per the germline V gene, CDR1 is KGHPV and CDR2 is FQNQEV (reference sequence). Partial CDR3 DNA: TGTGCCAGCAGTCTGTCGAGCAATAACTATGCTGAGCAGTTC. It encodes CASSLSSNNYAEQF. The whole CDR3 region reads CASSLSSNNYAEQFF.

This clone was counted a single time. Gene names are mouse gene names. CDR3 sequence reads: CASTNTGQLYF. The CDR3 DNA, read in part, is TGTGCCAGCACCAACACCGGGCAGCTCTAC. The chain employs TRBV24 and TRBJ2-2; D call uncertain. The read ends 1 residue shy of where the CDR3 ends; the end is completed using the germline J gene. CDR3 length: 11 residues. V gave up 7 bases and J gave up 2 bases, with 2 bases separating them. CDR1 and CDR2 (germline): KGHTA, FRNEEI.

This clone is medium-sized in the sample. Each gene name is a mouse one. The read is 1 residue too short to cover the CDR3 end, so that end is filled in from the germline J gene. The J gene is TRBJ2-7, the V gene TRBV26; TRBD1 is a possible D gene (5 bases). This CDR3 region has 15 residues. CDR1 is KGHPV and CDR2 is FQNQEV in the germline V gene (reference sequence). V dropped 0 bases and J dropped 0 bases, with 9 bases sitting between them. The part of the CDR3 DNA that was read is TGTGCCAGCAGTCTGTCGTCAGGGAGCTCCTATGAACAGTAC. This sequence encodes CASSLSSGSSYEQY. The whole CDR3 reads CASSLSSGSSYEQYF.

This clone is large. Mouse germline and gene names are used. Coverage ceases 1 residue before the CDR3 finishes, and the germline J gene fills in the end. V is TRBV19 and J is TRBJ1-2; tentatively, D is TRBD1 (6 bases). This CDR3 has 14 amino acids. V lost 2 bases and J 0 bases, leaving 8 bases between the germline ends. Germline V gene sequence: CDR1 FNHDT, CDR2 SITEND (reference sequence). The CDR3 bases that were read are TGTGCCAGCAGTATGGGACATACAAACTCCGACTACACC. It encodes CASSMGHTNSDYT. The whole CDR3 protein reads CASSMGHTNSDYTF.

Comment on this clone: The gene names here belong to mouse. The CDR3 end lies 1 residue beyond the end of the read and is filled in from the germline J gene. The chain combines TRBV26 with TRBJ2-3; 10 bases are shared with TRBD2. The germline V gene encodes CDR1 KGHPV and CDR2 FQNQEV (reference sequence). With 2 bases clipped from V and 0 bases from J, the junction kept 2 bases outside the gene matches. The CDR3 spans 16 residues. The CDR3 DNA, read in part, is TGTGCCAGCAGTCTGCTCTGGGGGGGCAGTGCAGAAACGCTGTAT. This sequence encodes CASSLLWGGSAETLY. The whole CDR3 reads CASSLLWGGSAETLYF. Variable domain in full (rest from reference TRBV26 and TRBJ2-3): NSKVIQTPRYLVKGQGQKAKMRCIPEKGHPVVFWYQQNKNNEFKFLINFQNQEVLQQIDMTEKRFSAECPSNSPCSLEIQSSEAGDSALYLCASSLLWGGSAETLYFGSGTRLTVL.

Worth noting for this clone: Gene and germline names: mouse. The CDR3 extends 1 residue past the end of the read, so its final part is completed from the germline J gene. This chain joins TRBV15 and TRBJ2-7; a weak D match, TRBD1 (6 bases). Germline V gene data show CDR1 as SGHND and CDR2 as FRSKSL. Trimming removed 6 bases at V and 3 bases at J, with 12 bases between. CDR3 size: 13 residues. Partial CDR3 DNA: TGTGCCAGCAGCAACAGGGCCCTCTATGAACAGTAC. It translates to CASSNRALYEQY. The CDR3 in its entirety is CASSNRALYEQYF.

Notes on this clone: Genes here carry mouse names. The sequenced fragment ends 1 residue before the CDR3 boundary, so the rest is inferred from the germline J gene. The V call is TRBV3, the J call TRBJ2-5, with 7 bases matching TRBD2. The V gene end was trimmed by 4 bases and the J gene end by 6 bases; junction bases not matched to a gene: 4. The CDR3 is made up of 13 amino acids. The germline CDR1 and CDR2 sequences are SNHLY and FYNGKV (reference sequence). The CDR3 bases that were read are TGTGCCAGCAGCTCTTGGGGGGACGACACCCAGTAC. Encoded protein: CASSSWGDDTQY. The complete CDR3 sequence is CASSSWGDDTQYF.

In this sample, this clone turned up a few times. The gene names here belong to mouse. The read finishes 1 residue shy of the CDR3 end, and the germline J gene is used to complete it. V is TRBV26 and J is TRBJ2-1, with 9 bases lining up with TRBD2. The J segment lost 7 bases and the V segment lost 0 bases, leaving 4 bases of the junction unmatched. The length of the CDR3 is 15 residues. The germline gives CDR1 KGHPV, CDR2 FQNQEV (reference sequence). CDR3 in amino acids: CASSLSGGALAEQFF. The DNA read from the CDR3 is TGTGCCAGCAGTCTGTCTGGGGGGGCGCTAGCTGAGCAGTTC. Together with reference TRBV26 and TRBJ2-1, the CDR3 gives the full variable domain: NSKVIQTPRYLVKGQGQKAKMRCIPEKGHPVVFWYQQNKNNEFKFLINFQNQEVLQQIDMTEKRFSAECPSNSPCSLEIQSSEAGDSALYLCASSLSGGALAEQFFGPGTRLTVL.

A remark on this clone: Gene names denote mouse genes. The CDR3 extends 1 residue past the end of the read, so its final part is completed from the germline J gene. The chain has TRBV13-2 and TRBJ2-2; the match to TRBD2 covers 9 bases. The junction had 5 bases not matched to a gene; V was cut back by 2 bases and J by 6 bases. Germline V gene lookup returns CDR1 NNHNN and CDR2 SYGAGS (reference sequence). This CDR3 contains 15 residues. The CDR3 bases that were read are TGTGCCAGCGGTGACTGGGGGGGAAGATCCGGGCAGCTCTAC. It yields the protein CASGDWGGRSGQLY. The CDR3 in full is CASGDWGGRSGQLYF.

In regard to this clone: Mouse germline and gene names are used. Read sequence stops 1 residue before the CDR3 end, and the germline J gene provides the missing end. This rearrangement joins TRBV20 to TRBJ1-2, with a possible D match to TRBD1 (6 bases). This CDR3 is built from 13 residues. Germline loops: CDR1 GFQATS, CDR2 STVNSAI. Deletions cut 0 bases from V and 4 bases from J, with 9 bases between. This CDR3 reads CGAREGAISDYTF. The part of the CDR3 DNA that was read is TGTGGTGCTAGGGAGGGGGCGATCTCCGACTACACC.

In its sample, this clone was seen a few times. Gene names and germline match the mouse. From the germline J gene comes the end of the CDR3, since the read stops 1 residue before it. J is TRBJ1-2 and V is TRBV1, with D possibly matching TRBD1 (5 bases). V was cut by 0 bases and J by 8 bases, with 7 bases left in between. The CDR3 has 12 amino acids. In germline, CDR1 is NSQYPW, CDR2 LRSPGD (reference sequence). The CDR3 here is CTCSADEGDYTF. The part of the CDR3 DNA that was read is TGCACCTGCAGTGCAGATGAGGGGGACTACACC.

About this clone: Gene names are the mouse ones. The read falls 1 residue short of the CDR3 end, and the missing part is taken from the germline J gene. This chain links TRBV26 with TRBJ2-1, with D possibly TRBD1 on 6 matching bases. Trimming pared 3 bases from V and 7 bases from J, leaving 13 bases between. This CDR3 region has 14 residues. In germline, CDR1 is KGHPV, CDR2 FQNQEV (reference sequence). The CDR3 loop reads CASSLGRGRAEQFF. CDR3 DNA, as far as it was read: TGTGCCAGCAGTCTAGGCAGGGGAAGGGCTGAGCAGTTC.

This clone was counted a few times. Gene names and germline refer to mouse. Read coverage stops 1 residue before the CDR3 terminus; the germline J gene supplies the remainder. The rearrangement links TRBV4 to TRBJ1-5; D is uncertain. Germline CDR1 and CDR2: LGHDT and YNNKQL (reference sequence). The CDR3 sequence is 11 residues long. Trimming stripped 6 bases from V and 3 bases from J, with 3 bases between. The CDR3 loop reads CASSPNQAPLF. The part of the CDR3 DNA that was read is TGTGCCAGCAGTCCCAACCAGGCTCCGCTT.

In its sample, this clone ranks as medium-sized. Any gene name here is a mouse gene name. Read data end 1 residue before the CDR3 end; the end is taken from the germline J gene. The V call is TRBV13-3, the J call TRBJ2-7, with TRBD2 as a possible D gene (5 bases). The CDR3 is 13 amino acids. V lost 1 base to trimming and J lost 7 bases, with 12 bases between them. Germline CDR1 and CDR2: NNHDY and SYVADS. Incomplete CDR3 DNA: TGTGCCAGCAGTGATCGATGGGGTAGGGAACAGTAC. This encodes CASSDRWGREQY. The full CDR3 protein is CASSDRWGREQYF.

As for this clone: The gene symbols are mouse symbols. The sequenced fragment ends 1 residue before the CDR3 boundary, so the rest is inferred from the germline J gene. The genes are TRBV22 and TRBJ1-3; no DNA check was done on the table's D call, TRBD1. TRBV22 is marked as a pseudogene. The CDR3 sequence is 14 residues long. CDR3 in amino acids: CASSCHRAGNTLYF. CDR3 bases read: TGTGCCAGCAGTTGTCACAGGGCTGGAAATACGCTCTAT.

As concerns this clone: Mouse gene names apply. The CDR3 DNA, read in part, is TGTGCCAGCGGTGGGGACTGGGGACAAGACACCCAGTAC. This gives the protein CASGGDWGQDTQY. In full, the CDR3 reads CASGGDWGQDTQYF. The J gene is TRBJ2-5, the V gene TRBV13-2; TRBD2 aligns across 10 bases. Sequencing ends 1 residue short of the CDR3 end; the germline J gene provides the rest. J lost 3 bases, V lost 3 bases, and 1 base had no gene match. The CDR3 has 14 residues. CDR1 is NNHNN and CDR2 is SYGAGS in the germline V gene (reference sequence).

This clone qualifies as medium-sized (0.01 to 0.1%). Mouse gene names and germline throughout. The CDR3 end lies 1 residue beyond the end of the read and is filled in from the germline J gene. The gene calls are TRBV23 and TRBJ1-1. Per germline, CDR1 KGHTA and CDR2 FQNQQP. This CDR3 comprises 11 residues. The sequenced CDR3 bases are TGCTCCAGGAGATCAAACACAGAAGTCTTC. Translating it yields CSRRSNTEVF. The whole CDR3 reads CSRRSNTEVFF.

This clone was detected only a few times. Mouse gene names apply. The read comes to an end 1 residue before the CDR3 does, leaving the germline J gene to fill in the end. V is TRBV26 and J is TRBJ2-2, with a possible D match to TRBD1 (5 bases). The CDR3 consists of 14 residues. Germline V gene lookup returns CDR1 KGHPV and CDR2 FQNQEV (reference sequence). The V end lost 3 bases, the J end lost 3 bases, and 8 bases lay between the germline ends. Partial CDR3 DNA: TGTGCCAGCAGTCTCGCAGGGCACACCGGGCAGCTCTAC. This gives the protein CASSLAGHTGQLY. The CDR3 reads in full as CASSLAGHTGQLYF. The full variable domain, in which reference TRBV26 and TRBJ2-2 provide the parts outside the CDR3, is NSKVIQTPRYLVKGQGQKAKMRCIPEKGHPVVFWYQQNKNNEFKFLINFQNQEVLQQIDMTEKRFSAECPSNSPCSLEIQSSEAGDSALYLCASSLAGHTGQLYFGEGSKLTVL.

As to this clone: Germline and genes here are mouse. The read gets to within 1 residue of the CDR3 end, and the germline J gene fills in the rest. The chain employs TRBV31 and TRBJ2-7, with 11 bases that match TRBD2. J lost 6 bases, V lost 1 base, and 5 bases had no gene match. This CDR3 has 14 amino acids. CDR1 is GKSSPN, CDR2 SITVG, per germline. Incomplete CDR3 DNA: TGTGCCTGGAGTCCCGGGACTGGGGGAGGTGAACAGTAC. Protein: CAWSPGTGGGEQY. The full CDR3 is CAWSPGTGGGEQYF.

Points on this clone: The genes and germline here are from mouse. The observed sequence ends 1 residue before the CDR3 terminus, with the missing tail filled in from the germline J gene. The chain uses TRBV19 and TRBJ2-5; D perhaps matches TRBD2 (5 bases). Germline CDR1 and CDR2: FNHDT and SITEND (reference sequence). The CDR3 is made up of 13 amino acids. Trimming left V 1 base short and J 4 bases short, with 7 bases between. CDR3 protein: CASSINWKDTQYF. CDR3 bases read: TGTGCCAGCAGTATAAACTGGAAAGACACCCAGTAC.

This clone rates as medium-sized. Germline and genes: mouse. The sequence runs out 1 residue before the end of the CDR3; the remainder is reconstructed from the germline J gene. V and J are TRBV1 and TRBJ1-4; 10 nucleotides match TRBD1. Germline V gives CDR1 NSQYPW, CDR2 LRSPGD (reference sequence). The CDR3 length is 15 residues. J gave up 3 bases and V 6 bases, and 4 bases lay outside the gene matches. Incomplete CDR3 DNA: TGCACCTGCAGAGACAGGGGGCAGACCAACGAAAGATTATTT. It translates to CTCRDRGQTNERLF. The full CDR3 reads CTCRDRGQTNERLFF.

This clone showed up just a few times. Gene names are the mouse ones. The missing CDR3 end, 1 residue past where the read stops, is filled in from the germline J gene. The chain joins TRBV13-3 to TRBJ1-1; D is uncertain. The germline V gene encodes CDR1 NNHDY and CDR2 SYVADS. The CDR3 is 13 residues long. V was clipped by 0 bases and J by 4 bases, with 7 bases between them. The CDR3 loop reads CASSDEGPTEVFF. Partial CDR3 DNA: TGTGCCAGCAGTGATGAGGGTCCCACAGAAGTCTTC.

Notes on this clone: The gene names given are mouse names. The CDR3 end falls 1 residue outside the read, so it is completed with the germline J gene. The chain recombines TRBV3 with TRBJ2-7; 12 bases are shared with TRBD2. The CDR3 totals 14 residues. The trim removed 3 bases at V and 7 bases at J, leaving 4 bases unmatched. Germline V CDR1 and CDR2: SNHLY, FYNGKV (reference sequence). CDR3 DNA, as far as it was read: TGTGCCAGCAGCTTGACTGGGGGGGCGGAAGAACAGTAC. Protein sequence: CASSLTGGAEEQY. The CDR3 as a whole reads CASSLTGGAEEQYF.

To note about this clone: Gene names refer to mouse genes. The CDR3 goes on 1 residue after the read ends, and that part is filled in from the germline J gene. The chain recombines TRBV26 with TRBJ2-2; TRBD1 aligns across 10 bases. From germline, CDR1 is KGHPV and CDR2 FQNQEV (reference sequence). The V gene end was trimmed by 3 bases and the J gene end by 7 bases; junction bases not matched to a gene: 2. The CDR3 extends over 14 amino acids. The CDR3: CASSLGTGVGQLYF. CDR3 DNA (partial): TGTGCCAGCAGTCTTGGGACAGGGGTCGGGCAGCTCTAC.